The next 21 T cell receptor beta chains were all read from a single sample in a study of T cells in Graves' hyperthyroidism and ophthalmopathy. Amplification targeted TCR beta CDR3 regions from RNA transcripts. Initially, a first-round RT-PCR of the TCR CDR3 employed the HTBI primer set. TCRdb ran MiXCR on the multiplex PCR reads and lists one entry per CDR3 protein. The sample yields a few hundred thousand distinct CDR3 sequences, 15% to 18% seen once. Input material: blood. The receptors here all came from a woman aged 18 to 35 with Graves' hyperthyroidism.

This clonotype has just a few counts. Given a much more abundant clone one base away, this may be a read error. V is TRBV11-2 and J is TRBJ2-3; 13 bases match TRBD2. Germline V gene lookup returns CDR1 SGHAT and CDR2 FQNNGV. The CDR3 has 16 residues. The CDR3 sequence: CAGSHTSGRATDTQYF. CDR3 nucleotide sequence: TGTGCCGGCAGCCATACTAGCGGGAGGGCCACAGATACGCAGTATTTT.

J is TRBJ1-6 and V is TRBV20-1; no definite D call. Trimming cost V 5 bases and J 0 bases, with 8 bases left between them. The V gene's germline CDR1 is DFQATT and CDR2 SNEGSKA (reference sequence). The CDR3 runs to 14 residues. The CDR3 spells CSACYDSYNSPLHF. CDR3 DNA sequence: TGCAGTGCTTGTTACGACTCCTATAATTCACCCCTCCACTTT.

This clonotype was seen at least ten times. CDR3 region: CASSLAIGDSNQPQHF. The CDR3, as DNA: TGTGCCAGCAGTTTAGCCATCGGGGATAGCAATCAGCCCCAGCATTTT. The V gene is TRBV12-3 or TRBV12-4, the J gene TRBJ1-5; D remains unclear. Trimming stripped 0 bases from V and 0 bases from J, with 9 bases between. The CDR3 consists of 16 residues.

This clonotype was seen many times. V and J are TRBV20-1 and TRBJ2-7; tentative D call: TRBD1 (6 bases). The CDR3 totals 14 residues. Germline V gene data show CDR1 as DFQATT and CDR2 as SNEGSKA (reference sequence). V shed 7 bases and J shed 4 bases, with 20 bases lying between them. The DNA of the CDR3 is TGCAGTGTTCACATACAGGGAATTCGGTACGAGCAGTACTTC. It is translated as CSVHIQGIRYEQYF.

This clonotype was counted ten times or more. V is TRBV7-9 and J is TRBJ2-1; D not certain. This CDR3 comprises 11 residues. The germline gives CDR1 SEHNR, CDR2 FQNEAQ (reference sequence). V lost 3 bases and J lost 7, with 4 bases in between. The CDR3: CASSFQNEQFF. The CDR3 DNA reads TGTGCCAGCAGCTTCCAAAATGAGCAGTTCTTC.

This clonotype was observed a handful of times. The chain has TRBV6-1 and TRBJ2-7; the match to TRBD2 covers 13 bases. The germline CDR1 and CDR2 sequences are MNHNS and SASEGT. The CDR3 totals 19 residues. The trim removed 5 bases at V and 0 bases at J, leaving 13 bases unmatched. The CDR3 coding sequence is TGTGCCAGCAGTACCGCAGGACTAGCGGGAGTATGGAGCTCCTACGAGCAGTACTTC. Translation: CASSTAGLAGVWSSYEQYF.

This chain joins TRBV20-1 and TRBJ2-1; TRBD2 aligns across 9 bases. J was trimmed by 8 bases and V by 3 bases; bases with no gene match: 14. This CDR3 has 16 residues. The germline CDR1 and CDR2 sequences are DFQATT and SNEGSKA (reference sequence). The CDR3 sequence is CSASGSGSPLGYEQFF. CDR3 nucleotides: TGCAGTGCTAGTGGTAGCGGGAGCCCTCTCGGGTATGAGCAGTTCTTC.

The V call is TRBV5-1, the J call TRBJ2-2; D might be TRBD1 (8 bases). The CDR3 extends over 17 amino acids. Deletions cut 5 bases from V and 4 bases from J, with 21 bases between. The germline CDR1 and CDR2 sequences are SGHRS and YFSETQ. The CDR3 protein is CASRREGTGPITGELFF. CDR3 coding DNA: TGCGCCAGCAGGAGGGAGGGGACAGGACCCATCACCGGGGAGCTGTTTTTT.

V usage is TRBV12-3 or TRBV12-4 and J usage is TRBJ2-1; 7 nucleotides align to TRBD2. The CDR3 has 12 amino acids. Losses at the gene ends were 5 bases for V and 13 bases for J; bases not matched to a gene: 8. CDR3 in DNA: TGTGCCAGCAGTCCTCTAGGACTAGTTCAGTTCTTC. It translates to CASSPLGLVQFF.

This clonotype has a count of ten or more. The chain joins TRBV5-1 to TRBJ1-4, with 9 bases fitting TRBD1. The V gene end was trimmed by 0 bases and the J gene end by 5 bases; junction bases not matched to a gene: 8. There are 17 residues in the CDR3. In germline, CDR1 is SGHRS, CDR2 YFSETQ. DNA of the CDR3: TGCGCCAGCAGCTTGGCGTTAATCGGGACAGGGAATGAAAAACTGTTTTTT. It yields the protein CASSLALIGTGNEKLFF.

This clonotype came up many times. The genes are TRBV6-1 and TRBJ2-1; 11 nucleotides align to TRBD2. Germline V gives CDR1 MNHNS, CDR2 SASEGT. This CDR3 has 16 amino acids. The J segment lost 4 bases and the V segment lost 4 bases, leaving 6 bases of the junction unmatched. The CDR3 nucleotides read TGTGCCAGCAGTGCCTTGACTAGCGGGGCATACAATGAGCAGTTCTTC. Its protein product is CASSALTSGAYNEQFF.

This clonotype was recorded many times. The CDR3 protein is CASSLYRVEGGYTF. The CDR3, as DNA: TGTGCCAGCAGTTTATACAGGGTCGAGGGTGGCTACACCTTC. The rearrangement uses TRBV12-3 or TRBV12-4 and TRBJ1-2; a possible D gene is TRBD1 (6 bases). Trimming cost V 2 bases and J 7 bases, with 14 bases left between them. The CDR3 covers 14 residues.

This chain joins TRBV20-1 and TRBJ2-1; 9 bases are a match to TRBD2. The ends lost 0 bases at V and 10 bases at J; junction bases unmatched: 13. Germline CDR1 DFQATT, CDR2 SNEGSKA (reference sequence). This CDR3 spans 16 amino acids. CDR3 DNA sequence: TGCAGTGCTAGAGAAAAGGGACTAGCTATAACTTGGGAGCAGTTCTTC. Its protein product is CSAREKGLAITWEQFF.

The chain couples TRBV5-6 to TRBJ1-4; no reliable D call. Germline V CDR1 and CDR2: SGHDT, YYEEEE. CDR3 length equals 15 residues. The V gene lost 4 bases and the J gene lost 7 bases, with 17 bases spanning the gap. This chain's CDR3 is CASSTDGNRGEKLFF. The CDR3 DNA is TGTGCCAGCAGCACGGACGGAAACCGCGGTGAAAAACTGTTTTTT. Based on the CDR3 plus reference TRBV5-6 and TRBJ1-4, the full variable domain is DAGVTQSPTHLIKTRGQQVTLRCSPKSGHDTVSWYQQALGQGPQFIFQYYEEEERQRGNFPDRFSGHQFPNYSSELNVNALLLGDSALYLCASSTDGNRGEKLFFGSGTQLSVL.

This clonotype was detected ten times or more. The gene calls are TRBV9 and TRBJ1-1; the D is unclear. Per the germline V gene, CDR1 is SGDLS and CDR2 is YYNGEE. Deletions cut 0 bases from V and 0 bases from J, with 15 bases between. The CDR3 extends over 17 amino acids. The CDR3 here is CASSVAQNPRLNTEAFF. As DNA, the CDR3 is TGTGCCAGCAGCGTAGCTCAAAACCCAAGATTGAACACTGAAGCTTTCTTT.

This clonotype came up many times. This chain uses TRBV27 with TRBJ2-1; TRBD2 is a possible D gene (5 bases). V lost 3 bases, J lost 9 bases, and 9 bases lay in between. Germline V gene data show CDR1 as MNHEY and CDR2 as SMNVEV (reference sequence). This CDR3 contains 12 residues. DNA for the CDR3: TGTGCCAGCAGTTTTGAGGGTGGTGAGCAGTTCTTC. It is translated as CASSFEGGEQFF.

This clonotype was observed many times. The V and J genes are TRBV3-1 and TRBJ2-5, with TRBD2 matching 7 bases. Germline-derived CDR1 and CDR2 are LGHDT and YNNKEL (reference sequence). The CDR3 is made up of 16 amino acids. Trimming at V came to 0 bases and at J to 1 base, leaving 5 bases not matched to a gene. CDR3 nucleotide sequence: TGTGCCAGCAGCCAAGATCTTCCTAGCGGCCAAGAGACCCAGTACTTC. Protein sequence: CASSQDLPSGQETQYF.

This rearrangement joins TRBV5-1 to TRBJ2-3; 14 bases match TRBD2. The CDR3 sequence is 17 residues long. The germline CDR1 and CDR2 sequences are SGHRS and YFSETQ. After removal of 0 bases from V and 6 bases from J, the junction contained 6 bases not matched to a gene. This CDR3 reads CASSLVGLAGGVDTQYF. CDR3 coding DNA: TGCGCCAGCAGCTTGGTAGGACTAGCGGGAGGAGTGGATACGCAGTATTTT.

This clonotype was counted many times. The chain combines TRBV28 with TRBJ1-2; D is ambiguous. Looked up from germline, CDR1 is MDHEN and CDR2 is SYDVKM. CDR3 length equals 16 residues. V gave up 5 bases and J gave up 2 bases, with 18 bases separating them. The CDR3 DNA reads TGTGCCAGCAGTCCAACCCTGGGAAGTGGGAACTATGGCTACACCTTC. It is translated as CASSPTLGSGNYGYTF.

This clonotype occurred many times. This chain links TRBV2 with TRBJ2-2; 10 bases are a match to TRBD2. J was trimmed by 3 bases and V by 2 bases; bases with no gene match: 6. CDR3 size: 17 residues. CDR1 SNHLY and CDR2 FYNNEI come from the germline V gene. The CDR3 DNA follows: TGTGCCAGCAGTGAACAGCGGGGGGGCCTAGACACCGGGGAGCTGTTTTTT. Protein sequence: CASSEQRGGLDTGELFF.

In its sample, this clonotype was seen many times. This sequence joins TRBV13 and TRBJ2-7, with 10 nucleotides matching TRBD1. The J segment lost 3 bases and the V segment lost 5 bases, leaving 4 bases of the junction unmatched. From germline, CDR1 is PRHDT and CDR2 FYEKMQ (reference sequence). The CDR3 covers 14 residues. This CDR3 reads CASSDRDRGYEQYF. Written as DNA, the CDR3 is TGTGCCAGCAGCGACCGGGACAGGGGCTACGAGCAGTACTTC.